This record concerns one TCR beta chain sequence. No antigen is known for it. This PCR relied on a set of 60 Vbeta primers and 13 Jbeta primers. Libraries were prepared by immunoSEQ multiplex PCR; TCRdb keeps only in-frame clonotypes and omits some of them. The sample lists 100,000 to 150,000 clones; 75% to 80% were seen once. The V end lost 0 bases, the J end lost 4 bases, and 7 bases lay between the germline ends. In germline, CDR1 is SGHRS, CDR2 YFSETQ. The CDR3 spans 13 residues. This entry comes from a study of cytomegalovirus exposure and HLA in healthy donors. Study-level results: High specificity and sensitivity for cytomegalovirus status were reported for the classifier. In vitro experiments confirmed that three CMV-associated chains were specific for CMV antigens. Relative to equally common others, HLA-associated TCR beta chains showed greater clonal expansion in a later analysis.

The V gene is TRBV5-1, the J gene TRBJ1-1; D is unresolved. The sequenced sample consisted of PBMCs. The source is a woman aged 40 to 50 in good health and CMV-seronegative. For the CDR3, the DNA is TGCGCCAGCAGCTTGGAAGGGAGCACTGAAGCTTTCTTT. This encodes CASSLEGSTEAFF.